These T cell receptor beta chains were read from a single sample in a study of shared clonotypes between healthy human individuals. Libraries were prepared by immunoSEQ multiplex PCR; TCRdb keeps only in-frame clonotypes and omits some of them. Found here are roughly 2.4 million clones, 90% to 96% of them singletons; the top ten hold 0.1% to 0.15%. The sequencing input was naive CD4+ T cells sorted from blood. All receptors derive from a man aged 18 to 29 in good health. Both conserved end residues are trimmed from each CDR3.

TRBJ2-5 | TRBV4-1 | ASSQVIGVETQY
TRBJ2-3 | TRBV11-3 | ASSLSSTDTQY
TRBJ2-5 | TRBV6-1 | ASSAEGQSQETQY
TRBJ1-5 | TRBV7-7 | ASSPGDGQPQH
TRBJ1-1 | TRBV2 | ASSGGMNTEAF
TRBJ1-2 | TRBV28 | ASSLNGGYT
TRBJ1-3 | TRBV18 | ASSPSGHLSGNTIY
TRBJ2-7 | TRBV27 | ASSLSRLATYEQY
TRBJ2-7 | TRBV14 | ASGYFNEQY
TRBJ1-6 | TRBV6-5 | ASSQGTYNSPLH
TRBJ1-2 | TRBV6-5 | ASSYTGTNYGYT